The T cell receptor beta chain under discussion was sequenced for a study of T cells in Graves' hyperthyroidism and ophthalmopathy. Germline V lookup: CDR1 ENHRY, CDR2 SYGVKD. The CDR3 totals 12 residues. V lost 6 bases and J lost 9, with 12 bases in between. Each 10 ml fresh peripheral blood draw supplied the PBMCs. This clonotype was recorded at least ten times. Its antigen is unidentified. Study results and caveats: In the analysis, a 13 V-J model separated ophthalmopathy from stable hyperthyroidism. Ophthalmopathy, as predicted by the model, came a median approximately 6.5 months after the prediction. Clonotypes that were expanded in thyroid above 0.001 mostly appeared in blood too.

Amplified TCR beta CDR3 regions derived from RNA transcripts. First-round RT-PCR targeting the TCR CDR3 was performed with the HTBI primer set. TCRdb reprocessed the multiplex PCR reads via MiXCR and lists one record per CDR3 protein. The profile shows over 500,000 distinct CDR3 sequences, 17% of them singletons. The sequence was obtained from a young woman with Graves' ophthalmopathy. The V gene is TRBV10-3, the J gene TRBJ2-1; D is possibly TRBD2 (5 bases). The sample comprised blood. CDR3 residues: CAISTDYAEQFF. The CDR3 bases are TGTGCCATCAGCACCGACTACGCTGAGCAGTTCTTC.